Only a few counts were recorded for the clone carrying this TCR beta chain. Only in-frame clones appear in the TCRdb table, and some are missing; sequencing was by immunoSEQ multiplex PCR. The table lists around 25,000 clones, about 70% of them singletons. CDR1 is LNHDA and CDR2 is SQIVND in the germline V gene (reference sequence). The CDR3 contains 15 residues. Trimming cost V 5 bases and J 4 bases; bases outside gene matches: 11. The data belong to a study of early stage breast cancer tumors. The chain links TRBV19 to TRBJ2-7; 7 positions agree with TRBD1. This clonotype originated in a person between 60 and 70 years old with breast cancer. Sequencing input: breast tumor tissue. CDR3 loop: CASSSRQGGSYEQYF. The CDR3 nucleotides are TGTGCCAGTAGTTCCCGACAGGGTGGGAGTTACGAGCAGTACTTC.